The rows below give T cell receptor beta chains drawn from one sample of a study of blood T cell repertoires in COVID-19. Profiling relied on immunoSEQ multiplex PCR, and the TCRdb table lists in-frame clones only, not all of them. The profile shows 350,000 to 450,000 clones, 91% of them singletons. The source material was PBMCs or T cells enriched from blood (not recorded which). Source of these receptors: a woman between 35 and 50 years old who had been exposed to COVID-19. The CDR3 runs from the conserved cysteine through the conserved F or W. The D gene is left open where the match is weak. Clone size appears in some rows only: once, few, many, or a class for an expanded clone.

CDR3	DNA	size	V	J	D
CASSQGGGRGGTDTQYF	TGTGCCAGCAGCCAAGGTGGCGGGAGGGGGGGCACAGATACGCAGTATTTT	NA	TRBV4-2	TRBJ2-3	TRBD2
CASGLSGKGNTEAFF	TGTGCTAGTGGTTTGTCCGGGAAGGGGAACACTGAAGCTTTCTTT	NA	TRBV12-5	TRBJ1-1	NA
CASSLAGDRSLQQYF	TGTGCCAGCAGCTTAGCGGGGGACAGGTCCCTCCAGCAGTATTTT	NA	TRBV7-8	TRBJ2-3	TRBD1
CASSETVYQETQYF	TGTGCCAGCAGCGAGACAGTGTACCAAGAGACCCAGTACTTC	NA	TRBV7-9	TRBJ2-5	NA
CATSRDLSLSSYNEQFF	TGTGCCACCAGCAGAGATTTGAGCTTGAGCTCCTACAATGAGCAGTTCTTC	NA	TRBV15	TRBJ2-1	NA
CASSLPGGPHEQYF	TGTGCCAGCAGCCTGCCGGGGGGCCCACACGAGCAGTACTTC	once	TRBV5-4	TRBJ2-7	NA
CASSTQGLRGYTF	TGTGCCAGTAGTACCCAGGGCTTGCGTGGCTACACCTTC	NA	TRBV19	TRBJ1-2	NA
CASYRGNQPQHF	TGTGCCAGTTACAGGGGGAATCAGCCCCAGCATTTT	once	TRBV28	TRBJ1-5	TRBD1
CASTTGAEQYF	TGCGCCAGTACTACAGGGGCTGAGCAGTACTTC	NA	TRBV10-2	TRBJ2-7	TRBD1
CASSVWGPANEKLFF	TGTGCCAGCAGTGTCTGGGGGCCGGCTAATGAAAAACTGTTTTTT	NA	TRBV28	TRBJ1-4	NA
CASSQGLAGVPGELFF	TGTGCCAGCAGCCAGGGACTAGCGGGAGTTCCCGGGGAGCTGTTTTTT	once	TRBV7-6	TRBJ2-2	TRBD2
CASSQVGGGNRYTF	TGTGCCAGCAGCCAAGTTGGCGGGGGGAATCGCTACACCTTC	once	TRBV3-1/TRBV3-2	TRBJ1-2	NA
CASSQSTFMNTEAFF	TGCGCCAGCAGCCAATCTACGTTCATGAACACTGAAGCTTTCTTT	once	TRBV4-3	TRBJ1-1	NA
CASSDRLMWTEAFF	TGTGCCAGCTCGGACAGACTCATGTGGACTGAAGCTTTCTTT	NA	TRBV3-1/TRBV3-2	TRBJ1-1	NA
CASSLGLSSEQYF	TGTGCCAGCAGTTTGGGCTTGAGTTCCGAGCAGTACTTC	NA	TRBV12-3/TRBV12-4	TRBJ2-7	NA
CASSFQQLYGYTF	TGTGCCAGCAGTTTTCAACAGCTCTATGGCTACACCTTC	NA	TRBV12-3/TRBV12-4	TRBJ1-2	NA
CASSPPTGDTQYF	TGTGCCAGCAGTCCCCCGACAGGAGATACGCAGTATTTT	once	TRBV28	TRBJ2-3	NA
CAWSVSSSADTQYF	TGTGCCTGGAGTGTATCCTCTAGCGCAGATACGCAGTATTTT	NA	TRBV30	TRBJ2-3	NA
CASSYELNSGNTIYF	TGCGCCAGCAGCTACGAACTTAACTCTGGAAACACCATATATTTT	few	TRBV5-1	TRBJ1-3	NA
CASSVGLDTDTQYF	TGTGCCAGCAGCGTGGGACTAGACACAGATACGCAGTATTTT	NA	TRBV6-5	TRBJ2-3	TRBD2
CASSVDRGIDEQYF	TGTGCCAGCAGTGTGGACAGGGGCATCGACGAGCAGTACTTC	NA	TRBV2	TRBJ2-7	TRBD1
CASSLDALRGNTEAFF	TGTGCCAGCAGCTTAGATGCCCTTCGGGGGAACACTGAAGCTTTCTTT	NA	TRBV11-3	TRBJ1-1	NA
CAWSAGQAKNIQYF	TGTGCCTGGAGTGCGGGACAAGCCAAAAACATTCAGTACTTC	NA	TRBV30	TRBJ2-4	NA
CASNTGRNTEAFF	TGTGCCAGTAATACAGGGCGGAACACTGAAGCTTTCTTT	few	TRBV19	TRBJ1-1	NA
CASSPGQGLTEAFF	TGTGCCAGCAGCCCTGGACAGGGGTTGACTGAAGCTTTCTTT	NA	TRBV3-1/TRBV3-2	TRBJ1-1	TRBD1
CASHTIGGQGRNEQFF	TGTGCCAGCCACACCATTGGAGGACAGGGACGAAATGAGCAGTTCTTC	once	TRBV27	TRBJ2-1	TRBD1
CASTPPLAGNEQFF	TGTGCCAGCACCCCGCCCTTGGCAGGAAATGAGCAGTTCTTC	NA	TRBV7-2	TRBJ2-1	NA
CASSLSGGVGYTF	TGTGCCAGCAGCTTATCCGGCGGGGTTGGCTACACCTTC	NA	TRBV7-3	TRBJ1-2	NA
CAWRLAGLLGTQYF	TGTGCCTGGAGGTTAGCGGGGTTGTTGGGGACCCAGTACTTC	NA	TRBV30	TRBJ2-5	TRBD2
CASSSTGPFANTEAFF	TGTGCCAGCAGTTCAACAGGCCCATTCGCGAACACTGAAGCTTTCTTT	NA	TRBV6-2/TRBV6-3	TRBJ1-1	NA
CASSQSWGQEKLFF	TGTGCCAGCAGCCAATCCTGGGGGCAGGAAAAACTGTTTTTT	NA	TRBV4-2	TRBJ1-4	NA
CASSLVGDFDAPQHF	TGTGCCAGCAGCTTAGTAGGGGATTTCGATGCGCCCCAGCATTTT	NA	TRBV7-9	TRBJ1-5	NA
CASSLQGTGANVLTF	TGTGCCAGCAGCTTGCAGGGGACTGGGGCCAACGTCCTGACTTTC	NA	TRBV5-4	TRBJ2-6	NA
CASSFKPDTEAFF	TGTGCCAGCAGCTTTAAGCCGGACACTGAAGCTTTCTTT	NA	TRBV7-8	TRBJ1-1	NA
CASSLTGSLGANTEAFF	TGTGCCAGCAGCCTAACCGGGAGTTTAGGGGCGAACACTGAAGCTTTCTTT	NA	TRBV5-5	TRBJ1-1	NA
CASSPLIGGQAFF	TGTGCCAGCAGCCCACTAATCGGGGGGCAAGCTTTCTTT	NA	TRBV7-9	TRBJ1-1	NA